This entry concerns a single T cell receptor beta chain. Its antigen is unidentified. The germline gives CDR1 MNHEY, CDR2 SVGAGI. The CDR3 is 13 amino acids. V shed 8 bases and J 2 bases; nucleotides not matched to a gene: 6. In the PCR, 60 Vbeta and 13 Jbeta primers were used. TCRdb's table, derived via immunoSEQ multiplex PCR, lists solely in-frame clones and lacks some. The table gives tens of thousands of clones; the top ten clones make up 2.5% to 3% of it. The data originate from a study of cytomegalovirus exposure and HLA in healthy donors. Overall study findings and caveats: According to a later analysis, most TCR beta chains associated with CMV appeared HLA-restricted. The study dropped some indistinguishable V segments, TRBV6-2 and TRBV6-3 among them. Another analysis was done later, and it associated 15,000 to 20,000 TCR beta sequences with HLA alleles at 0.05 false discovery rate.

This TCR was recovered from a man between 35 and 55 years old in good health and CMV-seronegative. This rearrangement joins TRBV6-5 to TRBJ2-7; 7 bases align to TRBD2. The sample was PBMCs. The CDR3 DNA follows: TGTGCCAGCCGGGGAGGGCGACCCTACGAGCAGTACTTC. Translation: CASRGGRPYEQYF.